Below, 5 T cell receptor beta chains from the same sample are listed, as sequenced in a study of shared clonotypes between healthy human individuals. Sequenced by immunoSEQ multiplex PCR; TCRdb stores in-frame clones only, minus some. Counted here are 2 million to 3 million clones, around 90% occurring once; the ten biggest clones make up roughly 0.15%. Sequencing used naive CD4+ T cells sorted from blood. Subset indicated: CD45RA+ positively selected. These receptors all stem from a young man in good health.

The chain is built from TRBV15 and TRBJ2-5; no clear D. This CDR3 has 14 amino acids. Germline CDR1 reads LNHNV; CDR2 reads YYDKDF (reference sequence). V was trimmed by 1 base and J by 0 bases, leaving 6 bases between them. The CDR3 protein is CATSRGGDQETQYF. CDR3 DNA sequence: TGTGCCACCAGCAGAGGTGGGGACCAAGAGACCCAGTACTTC.

V gene TRBV5-1 combines with J gene TRBJ1-5, with 11 bases matching TRBD1. Unmatched junction bases numbered 9, after V lost 4 bases and J lost 6 bases. CDR1 is SGHRS, CDR2 YFSETQ, per germline. The CDR3 is 16 residues long. The DNA of the CDR3 is TGCGCCAGCAGCCCAACCGGACAGGGGGCCAGTCAGCCCCAGCATTTT. As protein: CASSPTGQGASQPQHF.

The CDR3 sequence: CASSLGGRIQETQYF. The CDR3 bases are TGTGCCAGCAGCTTAGGGGGCAGAATCCAAGAGACCCAGTACTTC. The chain recombines TRBV7-2 with TRBJ2-5, with TRBD1 as a possible D gene (5 bases). Germline-derived CDR1 and CDR2 are SGHTA and FQGNSA. CDR3 length equals 15 residues. Trimming removed 1 base at V and 1 base at J, with 10 bases between.

Comments on this clone: An end of the junction differs from the germline gene, which may be a read error. The chain links TRBV27 to TRBJ2-7, with TRBD1 matching 7 bases. This CDR3 region has 15 residues. The germline V gene has CDR1 MNHEY and CDR2 SMNVEV (reference sequence). CDR3: CASSLSGTVLGEQYF. DNA of the CDR3: TGTGCCAGCAGTCTATCCGGGACAGTCTTGGGCGAGCAGTACTTC.

The J gene is TRBJ2-2, the V gene TRBV15; possible D gene TRBD1, 5 bases. Germline assignment: CDR1 LNHNV and CDR2 YYDKDF (reference sequence). V was clipped by 2 bases and J by 7 bases, with 8 bases between them. The CDR3 consists of 13 residues. The CDR3 is CATSRNRFGELFF. Here the CDR3 DNA reads TGTGCCACCAGCAGAAACAGGTTCGGGGAGCTGTTTTTT.